This T cell receptor (beta chain) was obtained from a study of T cell responses to AZD1222 COVID-19 vaccine. Points from the study as a whole: Across the whole spike, CD4 TCRs peaked at regions 160-218 and 743-854. Clonal diversity was possibly underestimated, and the donors were mostly white British, with more females. Repertoire collection took place solely once the T cell response had peaked.

Data came from immunoSEQ multiplex PCR; TCRdb stores just in-frame clones and leaves some out. The data show some 250,000 clones, with 90% to 95% seen just once and 0.5% to 0.65% held by the top ten. Pooled together were second doses at about 4 or about 12 weeks. Points on this clone: The antigen is unknown.

Sequencing was performed on peripheral blood, taken 28 days after the second AZD1222 dose. The clonotype was recovered from an adult who received the AZD1222 COVID-19 vaccine.

The CDR3 loop is CASSLVQGVYGYTF. CDR3 DNA sequence: TGTGCCAGCAGCTTAGTACAGGGAGTTTATGGCTACACCTTC. The chain couples TRBV7-2 to TRBJ1-2; weak D call: TRBD1 (6 bases). V was clipped by 1 base and J by 5 bases, with 11 bases between them. The CDR3 has 14 amino acids. Germline lookup yields CDR1 SGHTA and CDR2 FQGNSA.